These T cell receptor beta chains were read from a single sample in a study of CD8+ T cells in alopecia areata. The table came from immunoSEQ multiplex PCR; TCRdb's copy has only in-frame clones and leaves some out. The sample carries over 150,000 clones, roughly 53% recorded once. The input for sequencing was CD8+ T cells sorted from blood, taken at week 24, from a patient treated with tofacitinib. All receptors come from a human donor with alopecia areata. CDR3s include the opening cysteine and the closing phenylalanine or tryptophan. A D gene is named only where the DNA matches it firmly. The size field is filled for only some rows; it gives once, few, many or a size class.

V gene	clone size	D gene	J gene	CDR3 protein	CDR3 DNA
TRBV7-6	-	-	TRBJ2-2	CASSNNKRGSTGELFF	TGTGCCAGCAGCAACAACAAGCGTGGCAGCACCGGGGAGCTGTTTTTT
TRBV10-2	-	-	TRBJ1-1	CASSESEGYTEAFF	TGCGCCAGCAGTGAGTCGGAAGGGTACACTGAAGCTTTCTTT
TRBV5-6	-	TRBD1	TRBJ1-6	CASSPDGTEGNSPLHF	TGTGCCAGCAGCCCAGACGGGACAGAGGGTAATTCACCCCTCCACTTT
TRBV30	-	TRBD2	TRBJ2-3	CAWSDMTSGADTQYF	TGTGCCTGGAGTGACATGACTAGCGGGGCAGATACGCAGTATTTT
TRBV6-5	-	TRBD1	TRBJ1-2	CASSSGTATSF	TGTGCCAGCAGTTCCGGGACAGCAACCTCCTTC
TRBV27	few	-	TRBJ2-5	CASSLFAQETQYF	TGTGCCAGCAGTTTATTTGCCCAAGAGACCCAGTACTTC
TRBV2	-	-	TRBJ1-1	CASRRSEAFF	TGTGCCAGCAGGAGATCTGAAGCTTTCTTT
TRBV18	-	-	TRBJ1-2	CASSPRTEGPYGYTF	TGTGCCAGCTCACCGAGAACAGAGGGACCCTATGGCTACACCTTC
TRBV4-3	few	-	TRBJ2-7	CASSQDFTYEQYF	TGCGCCAGCAGCCAAGATTTTACATACGAGCAGTACTTC
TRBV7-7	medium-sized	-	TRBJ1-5	CASSPGAGQPQHF	TGTGCCAGCAGCCCCGGGGCGGGTCAGCCCCAGCATTTT
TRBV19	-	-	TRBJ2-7	CASPGQTRYEQYF	TGTGCCAGCCCAGGACAGACGAGATACGAGCAGTACTTC
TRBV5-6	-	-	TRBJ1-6	CASSLGGARKNSPLHF	TGTGCCAGCAGCTTAGGGGGGGCCCGGAAGAATTCACCCCTCCACTTT
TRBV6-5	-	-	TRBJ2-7	CASSSEQGSYEQYF	TGTGCCAGCAGTTCGGAGCAGGGATCCTACGAGCAGTACTTC
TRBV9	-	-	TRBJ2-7	CASSVGVGTYEQYF	TGTGCCAGCAGCGTAGGTGTAGGGACCTACGAGCAGTACTTC
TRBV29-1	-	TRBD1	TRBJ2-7	CSVPGTGMYEQYF	TGCAGCGTACCCGGGACAGGGATGTACGAGCAGTACTTC
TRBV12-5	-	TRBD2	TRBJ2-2	CASGLVGLAGFVDTGELFF	TGTGCTAGTGGTTTGGTAGGCCTAGCGGGGTTCGTAGACACCGGGGAGCTGTTTTTT
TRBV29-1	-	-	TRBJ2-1	CSVWGGEGNNEQFF	TGCAGCGTATGGGGGGGCGAGGGTAACAATGAGCAGTTCTTC
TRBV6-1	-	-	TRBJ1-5	CASRPGRGYNQPQHF	TGTGCCAGCAGACCCGGGCGGGGATACAATCAGCCCCAGCATTTT
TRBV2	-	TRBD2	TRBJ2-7	CASSLPGTTSYEQYF	TGTGCCAGCAGCCTCCCCGGGACTACCTCCTACGAGCAGTACTTC
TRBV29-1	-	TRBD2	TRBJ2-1	CSATTSGENSYNEQFF	TGCAGCGCCACCACTAGCGGGGAAAACTCCTACAATGAGCAGTTCTTC
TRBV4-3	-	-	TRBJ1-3	CASSQGLSSGNTIYF	TGCGCCAGCAGCCAGGGACTTTCCTCTGGAAACACCATATATTTT
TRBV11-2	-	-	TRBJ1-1	CASSFDRNTEAFF	TGTGCCAGCAGCTTCGACAGGAACACTGAAGCTTTCTTT
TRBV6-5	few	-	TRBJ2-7	CASKVGLSYEQYF	TGTGCCAGCAAAGTGGGCCTCTCCTACGAGCAGTACTTC
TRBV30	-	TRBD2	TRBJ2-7	CAWSVLAGEGWQYF	TGTGCCTGGAGTGTTTTAGCGGGGGAAGGTTGGCAGTACTTC
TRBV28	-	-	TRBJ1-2	CASSRMKHGYTF	TGTGCCAGCAGTCGGATGAAACATGGCTACACCTTC
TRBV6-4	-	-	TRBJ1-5	CASSYSLGGDQPQHF	TGTGCCAGCAGTTACTCGTTGGGGGGCGATCAGCCCCAGCATTTT
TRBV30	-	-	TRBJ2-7	CAWSEGGNSYEQYF	TGTGCCTGGAGCGAGGGGGGGAACTCCTACGAGCAGTACTTC
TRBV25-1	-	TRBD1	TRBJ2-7	CASTLGTDEQYF	TGTGCCAGCACACTTGGGACAGACGAGCAGTACTTC
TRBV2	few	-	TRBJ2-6	CASSEWTSGANVLTF	TGTGCCAGCAGTGAGTGGACCTCTGGGGCCAACGTCCTGACTTTC
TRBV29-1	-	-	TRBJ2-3	CSVDTSDNRVTDTQYF	TGCAGCGTTGACACTTCGGACAACCGGGTAACAGATACGCAGTATTTT
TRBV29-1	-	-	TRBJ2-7	CSVDRSQPYEQYF	TGCAGCGTTGATAGGTCTCAGCCCTACGAGCAGTACTTC
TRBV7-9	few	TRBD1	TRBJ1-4	CASSLGTGTNEKLFF	TGTGCCAGCAGCTTGGGGACAGGTACAAATGAAAAACTGTTTTTT
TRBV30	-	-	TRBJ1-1	CAWSVGVHTEAFF	TGTGCCTGGAGTGTAGGGGTGCACACTGAAGCTTTCTTT
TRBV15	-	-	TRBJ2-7	CATSRAQGSYEQYF	TGTGCCACCAGCAGAGCCCAGGGATCCTACGAGCAGTACTTC
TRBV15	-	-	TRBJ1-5	CATSTSRGPNQPQHF	TGTGCCACCAGCACGTCTAGAGGACCTAATCAGCCCCAGCATTTT
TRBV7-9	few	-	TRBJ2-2	CASSLSRLAINTGELFF	TGTGCCAGCAGCTTAAGTCGGCTAGCTATCAACACCGGGGAGCTGTTTTTT
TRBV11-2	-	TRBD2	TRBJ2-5	CASSLDMRLAGGQETQYF	TGTGCCAGCAGCTTAGATATGCGGCTAGCGGGGGGCCAAGAGACCCAGTACTTC
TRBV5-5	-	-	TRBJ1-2	CASSLSAGDYGYTF	TGTGCCAGCAGCTTATCGGCAGGCGACTATGGCTACACCTTC
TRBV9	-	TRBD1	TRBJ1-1	CASSPGTGNTEAFF	TGTGCCAGCAGCCCCGGGACAGGGAACACTGAAGCTTTCTTT
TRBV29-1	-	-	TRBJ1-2	CSVADAQTGGYTF	TGCAGCGTTGCTGATGCCCAGACGGGTGGCTACACCTTC
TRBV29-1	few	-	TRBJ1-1	CSVPGYTEAFF	TGCAGCGTTCCAGGGTACACTGAAGCTTTCTTT
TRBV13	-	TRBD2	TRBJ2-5	CASSSTSGEETQYF	TGTGCCAGCAGCTCGACTAGCGGGGAAGAGACCCAGTACTTC
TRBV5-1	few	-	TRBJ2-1	CASSLGNEQFF	TGCGCCAGCAGCCTCGGGAATGAGCAGTTCTTC
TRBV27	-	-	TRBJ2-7	CASSSGTAVYEQYF	TGTGCCAGCAGTTCCGGGACGGCCGTCTACGAGCAGTACTTC
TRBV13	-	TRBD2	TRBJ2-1	CASSSTSGGYEQFF	TGTGCCAGCAGCTCGACTAGCGGGGGCTATGAGCAGTTCTTC
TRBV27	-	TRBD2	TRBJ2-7	CASSLAGGRSYEQYF	TGTGCCAGCAGCTTAGCGGGGGGGCGGTCCTACGAGCAGTACTTC
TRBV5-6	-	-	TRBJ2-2	CASTGNTGELFF	TGTGCCAGTACAGGGAACACCGGGGAGCTGTTTTTT
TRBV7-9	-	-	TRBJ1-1	CASSPEPNLNTEAFF	TGTGCCAGCAGCCCAGAACCGAATCTGAACACTGAAGCTTTCTTT
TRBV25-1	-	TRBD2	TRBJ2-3	CASSESRGFFTDTQYF	TGTGCCAGCAGTGAATCGCGGGGGTTCTTCACAGATACGCAGTATTTT
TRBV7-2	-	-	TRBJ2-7	CASSFGPYEQYF	TGTGCCAGCAGCTTCGGACCCTACGAGCAGTACTTC